The clone carrying this TCR beta chain was recorded a few times. Its specificity is unknown. The data belong to a study of identical twins. After template switching added a universal primer site, the resulting cDNA carried unique molecular identifiers. MiXCR, applied by TCRdb to the 5' RACE reads, yields one record per CDR3 protein. This repertoire shows 550,000 to 700,000 distinct CDR3 sequences, roughly 9.9% found once; its top ten account for approximately 3.2%. Overall study results and limits: Invariant MAIT and iNKT cells may have partly biased zero-insertion analyses. Within beta out-of-frame sequences, the excess sharing observed between twins was weaker.

V shed 5 bases and J shed 6 bases, with 18 bases lying between them. The CDR3 extends over 15 amino acids. Per germline, CDR1 SEHNR and CDR2 FQNEAQ (reference sequence). The same specimen was also included in a second study, on yellow fever vaccine responses in identical twins. This second report adds: Twins' vaccine T cell response reportedly seemed partly convergent, partly personalized.

The receptor was isolated from a young woman in good health. This chain links TRBV7-9 with TRBJ2-3; D could derive from TRBD1 or TRBD2 (5 bases each). Sequenced: PBMCs. Here the CDR3 reads CASSHEGLIFDTQYF. CDR3 coding DNA: TGTGCCAGCAGCCACGAGGGGCTGATCTTTGATACGCAGTATTTT.